This entry describes one TCR beta chain. This clonotype appeared many times. Its antigen target is currently unknown. No clone much larger than this one lies a single base away; base qualities are absent. The donors were patients who had localized lung adenocarcinoma, which is a subtype of non-small cell lung cancer. These samples came from the margins of localized lung adenocarcinomas. For TCR repertoire analysis, CD4+ T cells taken from tumor tissue were profiled apart from CD8+ T cells. The germline V gene specifies SGHDN as CDR1 and FVKESK as CDR2. Relative to germline, V is 4 bases shorter and J is 2 bases shorter, with 13 bases between their ends. Inclusive of the bounding cysteine and phenylalanine, the CDR3 is 15 residues long. Solely the CDR3 DNA is kept, with 45 bases framed from the first base. This record comes from a study of CD4 and CD8 cells across lung adenocarcinoma regions (dated by TCRdb to the late 2010s). A note on the overall study: The study compared tumor centers with tumor margins to examine intratumor heterogeneity of the T cell receptor repertoire.

Libraries were made using PCR. The instrument given in TCRdb is HiSeq X Ten. TCRdb ran its own pipeline on the public reads, namely fastp trimming at Q25 and MiXCR clone calling, and kept in-frame beta chains. Every distinct CDR3 protein forms one entry, paired with its most common genes and DNA. This sample holds roughly 20,000 distinct CDR3 sequences; 46% were observed only once. The ten largest clones add up to roughly 19% of the sample. The origin of this receptor is a male donor with lung adenocarcinoma. The CD4 and CD8 labels of this study may be unreliable. The rearrangement combines TRBV14 with TRBJ2-3; the D gene is possibly TRBD2, with 6 bases matching. Sample: CD4+ T cells from the margin of a lung tumor. In light of the paper, this sample's cell subset or site label describes: tumor margin region. Here is the DNA: TGTGCCAGCAGCCTAACGGGACTGTTCACAGATACGCAGTATTTT. Its product reads: CASSLTGLFTDTQYF. The CDR3, completed at both ends by the reference TRBV14 and TRBJ2-3 genes, gives the full variable domain EAGVTQFPSHSVIEKGQTVTLRCDPISGHDNLYWYRRVMGKEIKFLLHFVKESKQDESGMPNNRFLAERTGGTYSTLKVQPAELEDSGVYFCASSLTGLFTDTQYFGPGTRLTVL.